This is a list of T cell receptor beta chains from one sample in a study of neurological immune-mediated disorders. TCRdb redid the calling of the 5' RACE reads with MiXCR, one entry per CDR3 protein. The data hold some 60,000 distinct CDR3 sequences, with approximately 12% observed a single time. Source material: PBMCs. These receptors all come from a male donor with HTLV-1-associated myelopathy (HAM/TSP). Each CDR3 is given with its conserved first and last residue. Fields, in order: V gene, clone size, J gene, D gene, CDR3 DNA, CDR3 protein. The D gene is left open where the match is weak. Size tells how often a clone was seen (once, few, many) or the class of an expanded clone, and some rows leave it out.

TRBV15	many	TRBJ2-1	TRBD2	TGTGCCACCAGCAAAATAGCGGGGGGGCGGTACAATGAGCAGTTCTTC	CATSKIAGGRYNEQFF
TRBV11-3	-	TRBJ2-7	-	TGTGCCAGCAGCTTAGAGAACACCGCCTACGAGCAGTACTTC	CASSLENTAYEQYF
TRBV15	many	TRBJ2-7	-	TGTGCCACCAGCAGAGATTCGAGCGAGCAGTACTTC	CATSRDSSEQYF
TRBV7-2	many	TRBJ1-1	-	TGTGCCAGCAGCCGACAGCAGAACACTGAAGCTTTCTTT	CASSRQQNTEAFF
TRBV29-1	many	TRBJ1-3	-	TGCAGCGTTGAAGTGAGGGGAAACACCATATATTTT	CSVEVRGNTIYF
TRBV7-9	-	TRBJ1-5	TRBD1	TGTGCCAGCAGCCCGGGGTGGGGGACAGGGGTAAATCAGCCCCAGCATTTT	CASSPGWGTGVNQPQHF
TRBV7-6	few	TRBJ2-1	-	TGTGCCAGCAGCTTAGCCACTGCCGGTGAGCAGTTCTTC	CASSLATAGEQFF
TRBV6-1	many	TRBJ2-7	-	TGTGCCAGCCAGACTCAACAAGGTTACGAGCAGTACTTC	CASQTQQGYEQYF
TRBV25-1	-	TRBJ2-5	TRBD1	TGTGCCAGCAGTGATGGGCTGGGCAGGGGACAGGGCAATGATACCCAGTACTTC	CASSDGLGRGQGNDTQYF
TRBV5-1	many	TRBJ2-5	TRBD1	TGCGCCAGCTCGCGTACCCTGACAGGGGCCGGGGAAGAGACCCAGTACTTC	CASSRTLTGAGEETQYF
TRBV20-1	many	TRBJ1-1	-	TGCAGTGCCCTGTATTATCAATCCGAAGCTTTCTTT	CSALYYQSEAFF
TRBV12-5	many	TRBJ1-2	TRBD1	TGTGCTAGTGGTTCGCCGGGTCGACAGGGACCGGCTGGCTACACCTTC	CASGSPGRQGPAGYTF
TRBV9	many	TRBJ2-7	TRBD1	TGTGCCAGCAGCGCCTCCGGGACAGCCTACGAGCAGTACTTC	CASSASGTAYEQYF
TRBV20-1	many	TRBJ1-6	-	TGCAGTGCTAGAGATCTTGGCAACCCCTATAATTCACCCCTCCACTTT	CSARDLGNPYNSPLHF
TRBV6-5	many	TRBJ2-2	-	TGTGCCAGCACTTTGAGGCCCTCTTACACCGGGGAGCTGTTTTTT	CASTLRPSYTGELFF
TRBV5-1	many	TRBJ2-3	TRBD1	TGCGCCAGCAGCCCCACCGGGACAGGGCCGCAGTATTTT	CASSPTGTGPQYF
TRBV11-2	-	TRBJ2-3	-	TGTGCCAGCAGCCTCTACCGGGATACGCAGTATTTT	CASSLYRDTQYF
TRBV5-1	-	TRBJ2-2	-	TGCGCCAGCAGCTTGTTCACGTGGTCCATGAACACCGGGGAGCTGTTTTTT	CASSLFTWSMNTGELFF
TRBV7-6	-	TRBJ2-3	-	TGTGCCAGCAGCTTGGGGGGAGGTAGTGGCACAGATACGCAGTATTTT	CASSLGGGSGTDTQYF
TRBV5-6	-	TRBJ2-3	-	TGTGCCAGCAGCTTTACTATAGGGTGCACAGATACGCAGTATTTT	CASSFTIGCTDTQYF
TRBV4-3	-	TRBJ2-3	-	TGCGCCAGCAGCCCAAGGGGGGGGCCCACAGATACGCAGTATTTT	CASSPRGGPTDTQYF
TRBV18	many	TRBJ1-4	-	TGTGCCAGCTCACCACGCGCCGAGGTTACGACTAATGAAAAACTGTTTTTT	CASSPRAEVTTNEKLFF
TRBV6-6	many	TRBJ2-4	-	TGTGCCAGCAGCTCCGGGGGAAACATTCAGTACTTC	CASSSGGNIQYF
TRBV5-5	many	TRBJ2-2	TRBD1	TGTGCCAGCAGCTTGTTAACGACAGGGACCTCGGGCACCGGGGAGCTGTTTTTT	CASSLLTTGTSGTGELFF
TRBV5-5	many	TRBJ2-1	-	TGTGCCAGCAGCTCGAACGTCAAGAATGAGCAGTTCTTC	CASSSNVKNEQFF
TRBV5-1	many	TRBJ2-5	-	TGCGCCAGCAGCTACGGGACGGCGCTCCAAGAGACCCAGTACTTC	CASSYGTALQETQYF
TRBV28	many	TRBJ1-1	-	TGTGCCAGCATCGAGTTTTCTCACATGAACACTGAAGCTTTCTTT	CASIEFSHMNTEAFF
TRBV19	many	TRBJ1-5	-	TGTGCCAGTAGTAGCGCCGGGGCCCGGGGTCAGCCCCAGCATTTT	CASSSAGARGQPQHF
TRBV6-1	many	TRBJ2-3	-	TGTGCCAGCAGTGAAGGGCTACACACAGATACGCAGTATTTT	CASSEGLHTDTQYF
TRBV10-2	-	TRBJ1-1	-	TGCGCCAGCAGTAAGGTTTGGACTGAAGCTTTCTTT	CASSKVWTEAFF
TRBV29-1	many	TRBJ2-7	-	TGCAGCCTCCTCTACGAGCAGTACTTC	CSLLYEQYF